One and the same sample provided the 27 T cell receptor beta chains below, sequenced in a study of T cells in women clearing cervical HPV infection. The data were produced by immunoSEQ multiplex PCR, yet TCRdb's version contains in-frame clones alone and is incomplete. The sample holds about 15,000 clones. The sample consisted of blood buffy coat. All receptors derive from a woman aged 18 to 75 with a cervical HPV16 infection that either progressed to CIN3+ or cleared (not recorded which).

Turning to this clone: The read gets to within 3 residues of the CDR3 end, and the germline J gene fills in the rest. The rearrangement joins TRBV7-2 to TRBJ2-7; the D gene is possibly TRBD1 (5 bases). Germline V lookup: CDR1 SGHTA, CDR2 FQGNSA. Trimming stripped 3 bases from V and 1 base from J, with 10 bases between. This CDR3 region has 14 residues. CDR3 residues: CASSFSRDSYEQYF. The CDR3 DNA, read in part, is TGTGCCAGCAGCTTCAGCAGGGATTCCTACGAG.

The CDR3 DNA, read in part, is TGCAGTGCTAGATGGGACAGGGACTACGAG. Translation: CSARWDRDYE. The CDR3 as a whole reads CSARWDRDYEQYF. The genes are TRBV20-1 and TRBJ2-7; 9 bases align to TRBD1. The read ends 3 residues early relative to the CDR3; the germline J gene fills the gap. CDR1 DFQATT and CDR2 SNEGSKA come from the germline V gene (reference sequence). The CDR3 is 13 residues long. V shed 2 bases, J shed 3 bases, and the junction held 2 bases outside the gene matches.

CDR3 protein: CASSPGGGAKNIQYF. Partial CDR3 DNA: TGTGCCAGCAGTCCGGGAGGGGGTGCCAAAAACATT. The rearrangement uses TRBV28 and TRBJ2-4; 8 bases agree with TRBD2. The observed sequence ends 3 residues before the CDR3 terminus, with the missing tail filled in from the germline J gene. After removal of 5 bases from V and 1 base from J, the junction contained 4 bases not matched to a gene. This CDR3 has 15 residues. Germline CDR1 MDHEN, CDR2 SYDVKM.

For this clone: Read sequence stops 3 residues before the CDR3 end, and the germline J gene provides the missing end. This sequence joins TRBV6-1 and TRBJ1-6; D unresolved. V lost 0 bases and J lost 5, with 11 bases in between. Germline CDR1 reads MNHNS; CDR2 reads SASEGT. The CDR3 covers 16 residues. The CDR3 region is CASSEALIQNNSPLHF. CDR3 DNA, as far as it was read: TGTGCCAGCAGTGAAGCCCTCATTCAGAATAATTCACCC.

A word on this clone: The read halts 3 residues ahead of the CDR3 end, with the missing end drawn from the germline J gene. The V and J genes are TRBV4-1 and TRBJ2-7; the D gene is possibly TRBD2 (5 bases). The CDR3 length is 14 residues. Germline CDR1 and CDR2: MGHRA and YSYEKL. Trimming shortened V by 0 bases and J by 4 bases, and 10 bases separated the two germline ends. CDR3 in amino acids: CASSQDFRGYEQYF. The CDR3 DNA, read in part, is TGCGCCAGCAGCCAAGATTTTCGGGGTTACGAG.

Of note for this clone: Read data end 3 residues before the CDR3 end; the end is taken from the germline J gene. The V and J genes are TRBV7-8 and TRBJ2-2, with D unresolved. Germline CDR1 is SGHVS and CDR2 is FQNEAQ. The V and J ends lost 0 bases and 1 base respectively, with 6 bases between them. The CDR3 extends over 15 amino acids. This CDR3 is CASSLAHGNTGELFF. The covered CDR3 bases are TGTGCCAGCAGCTTAGCGCACGGGAACACCGGGGAG.

Regarding this clone: The read ends 3 residues before the CDR3 terminus; that terminus is restored from the germline J gene. The chain combines TRBV20-1 with TRBJ1-6; 9 bases align to TRBD1. The germline V gene encodes CDR1 DFQATT and CDR2 SNEGSKA (reference sequence). Unmatched junction bases numbered 3, after V lost 6 bases and J lost 9 bases. CDR3 size: 12 residues. The DNA read from the CDR3 is TGCAGTGCCAGACAGGGGGGTTCACCC. It codes for CSARQGGSP. The complete CDR3 sequence is CSARQGGSPLHF.

With regard to this clone: The read gets to within 3 residues of the CDR3 end, and the germline J gene fills in the rest. V is TRBV4-2 and J is TRBJ2-2; D remains ambiguous. The V and J ends lost 0 bases and 7 bases respectively, with 9 bases between them. Per germline, CDR1 LGHNA and CDR2 YNFKEQ. The CDR3 length is 14 residues. The CDR3 region is CASSQEGGGGELFF. The DNA read from the CDR3 is TGTGCCAGCAGCCAAGAAGGCGGTGGCGGGGAG.

In the case of this clone: The CDR3 end falls 3 residues outside the read, so it is completed with the germline J gene. The chain has TRBV19 and TRBJ2-2; D perhaps matches TRBD1 (5 bases). The CDR3 is 19 residues long. Germline assignment: CDR1 LNHDA and CDR2 SQIVND (reference sequence). Incomplete CDR3 DNA: TGTGCCAGTAGTCCCCCCCGAGGCAGGACCTACTCTGGGGCCAACGTG. This sequence encodes CASSPPRGRTYSGANV. The complete CDR3 sequence is CASSPPRGRTYSGANVLFF.

Comments on this clone: Sequencing ends 3 residues short of the CDR3 end; the germline J gene provides the rest. This sequence joins TRBV7-8 and TRBJ2-3, with TRBD1 as a possible D gene (7 bases). Trimming took off 0 bases at V and 2 bases at J, with 12 bases between the two ends. The CDR3 has 16 residues. The germline V gene encodes CDR1 SGHVS and CDR2 FQNEAQ. The sequenced CDR3 bases are TGTGCCAGCAGCTTAGCCACAGGGGACTTCACAGATACG. It is translated as CASSLATGDFTDT. The complete CDR3 protein is CASSLATGDFTDTQYF.

As to this clone: The read finishes 3 residues shy of the CDR3 end, and the germline J gene is used to complete it. The genes are TRBV18 and TRBJ2-7; D may be TRBD2 (5 bases). The CDR3 is 12 residues long. The germline V gene has CDR1 KGHSH and CDR2 LQKENI. V dropped 6 bases and J dropped 4 bases, with 10 bases sitting between them. CDR3 DNA (partial): TGTGCCAGCTCCCGGGGTAGGTACGAG. Amino acid sequence: CASSRGRYE. The whole CDR3 is CASSRGRYEQYF.

Comment on this clone: The read comes to an end 3 residues before the CDR3 does, leaving the germline J gene to fill in the end. V usage is TRBV6-4 and J usage is TRBJ2-1; TRBD1 aligns across 9 bases. The trim removed 1 base at V and 7 bases at J, leaving 5 bases unmatched. The germline V gene encodes CDR1 MRHNA and CDR2 SNTAGT. The CDR3 extends over 15 amino acids. Incomplete CDR3 DNA: TGTGCCAGCAGTGACTGGGACAGGGACCGAAATGAG. Its translation is CASSDWDRDRNE. The whole CDR3 reads CASSDWDRDRNEQFF.

According to its frequency, this clone is large (0.1 to 1%). The CDR3 sequence: CASSTLFGTGYQTRSYEQYF. CDR3 DNA, as far as it was read: TGTGCCAGTAGTACTCTGTTCGGGACAGGCTATCAGACCCGCTCCTACGAG. V and J are TRBV19 and TRBJ2-7; TRBD1 agrees at 8 bases. The read terminates 3 residues before the CDR3 end, so the remaining end is supplied by the germline J gene. Germline trimming cut 4 bases from V and 0 bases from J; bases unmatched to any gene: 20. Germline CDR1 is LNHDA and CDR2 is SQIVND (reference sequence). The CDR3 contains 20 residues.

Of note for this clone: The CDR3 end lies 3 residues beyond the end of the read and is filled in from the germline J gene. This sequence joins TRBV4-1 and TRBJ1-6, with 7 bases that match TRBD1. V dropped 0 bases and J dropped 7; count of bases not matched to a gene: 3. The CDR3 length is 15 residues. Germline-derived CDR1 and CDR2 are MGHRA and YSYEKL. CDR3 sequence reads: CASSQEGTANSPLHF. The sequenced part of the CDR3 DNA is TGCGCCAGCAGCCAAGAAGGGACAGCCAATTCACCC.

Comments on this clone: The read gets to within 3 residues of the CDR3 end, and the germline J gene fills in the rest. V is TRBV28 and J is TRBJ1-5; D possibly corresponds to TRBD1 (6 bases). Trimming removed 5 bases at V and 3 bases at J, with 26 bases between. The CDR3 covers 19 residues. Germline CDR1 reads MDHEN; CDR2 reads SYDVKM. CDR3 protein: CASSLRRRIQGWNNQPQHF. Incomplete CDR3 DNA: TGTGCCAGCAGTCTCCGTCGACGTATACAGGGCTGGAACAATCAGCCC. Drawing the rest from reference TRBV28 and TRBJ1-5, the complete variable domain is DVKVTQSSRYLVKRTGEKVFLECVQDMDHENMFWYRQDPGLGLRLIYFSYDVKMKEKGDIPEGYSVSREKKERFSLILESASTNQTSMYLCASSLRRRIQGWNNQPQHFGDGTRLSIL.

The CDR3 sequence: CSARLAGYETQYF. The DNA read from the CDR3 is TGCAGTGCTAGACTAGCGGGATACGAGACG. The chain employs TRBV20-1 and TRBJ2-3, with 9 bases identical to TRBD2. Read coverage stops 3 residues before the CDR3 terminus; the germline J gene supplies the remainder. Per the germline V gene, CDR1 is DFQATT and CDR2 is SNEGSKA (reference sequence). The CDR3 totals 13 residues.

A remark on this clone: The CDR3 end lies 3 residues beyond the end of the read and is filled in from the germline J gene. This rearrangement joins TRBV7-2 to TRBJ2-1; weak D call: TRBD2 (6 bases). This CDR3 is built from 14 residues. The germline V and J ends were trimmed by 5 bases and 8 bases, with 16 bases remaining between them. Germline values: CDR1 SGHTA, CDR2 FQGNSA. This chain's CDR3 is CASSPRDFADEQFF. The covered CDR3 bases are TGTGCCAGCAGCCCCCGGGACTTTGCCGATGAG.

In regard to this clone: The read comes to an end 3 residues before the CDR3 does, leaving the germline J gene to fill in the end. The chain couples TRBV7-2 to TRBJ2-1; 12 positions agree with TRBD2. Germline lookup yields CDR1 SGHTA and CDR2 FQGNSA. J was trimmed by 6 bases and V by 5 bases; bases with no gene match: 2. This CDR3 has 14 residues. CDR3: CASSPSGRGNEQFF. Incomplete CDR3 DNA: TGTGCCAGCAGCCCTAGCGGGAGGGGCAATGAG.

Concerning this clone: Coverage ceases 3 residues before the CDR3 finishes, and the germline J gene fills in the end. The gene calls are TRBV10-3 and TRBJ1-1; D perhaps matches TRBD1 (5 bases). V was pared by 2 bases and J by 4 bases, with 8 bases between. The CDR3 totals 13 residues. CDR1 is ENHRY and CDR2 is SYGVKD in the germline V gene. This CDR3 is CAISEGRGTEAFF. CDR3 bases read: TGTGCCATCAGTGAGGGGAGGGGCACTGAA.

A word on this clone: The CDR3 extends 3 residues past the end of the read, so its final part is completed from the germline J gene. The chain carries TRBV6-1 and TRBJ1-5; possible D gene TRBD1, 5 bases. Trimming left V 2 bases short and J 4 bases short, with 21 bases between. The CDR3 consists of 18 residues. Germline assignment: CDR1 MNHNS and CDR2 SASEGT. The DNA read from the CDR3 is TGTGCCAGCAGTGAAAGGGGCTATAACCGACTAGGGAATCAGCCC. Its protein is CASSERGYNRLGNQP. The entire CDR3 protein is CASSERGYNRLGNQPQHF.

Remarks on this clone: The missing CDR3 end, 3 residues past where the read stops, is filled in from the germline J gene. The chain recombines TRBV20-1 with TRBJ2-7; 7 nucleotides agree with TRBD2. V gave up 3 bases and J gave up 2 bases; unmatched junction bases: 1. This CDR3 region has 12 residues. Germline assignment: CDR1 DFQATT and CDR2 SNEGSKA (reference sequence). Partial CDR3 DNA: TGCAGTGCTAGTGGGGGGGCCTACGAG. This sequence encodes CSASGGAYE. The entire CDR3 protein reads CSASGGAYEQYF.

On this clone itself: The missing CDR3 end, 3 residues past where the read stops, is filled in from the germline J gene. The genes are TRBV5-6 and TRBJ2-5; D is undetermined. CDR3 size: 13 residues. Germline-derived CDR1 and CDR2 are SGHDT and YYEEEE. Between the trimmed V and J ends, which lost 0 bases and 5 bases, there was a span of 8 bases. Incomplete CDR3 DNA: TGTGCCAGCAGCTTGGACTTTGCTGAGACC. The encoded protein is CASSLDFAET. The CDR3 in full is CASSLDFAETQYF.

Details on this clone: The read falls 3 residues short of the CDR3 end, and the missing part is taken from the germline J gene. This rearrangement joins TRBV29-1 to TRBJ1-2; TRBD1 matches 8 bases. Germline V gene lookup returns CDR1 SQVTM and CDR2 ANQGSEA. The CDR3 totals 15 residues. J lost 4 bases, V lost 1 base, and 8 bases had no gene match. CDR3 residues: CSVEGGQGGFYGYTF. The CDR3 bases that were read are TGCAGCGTTGAAGGCGGACAGGGAGGTTTCTATGGC.

About this clone: From the germline J gene comes the end of the CDR3, since the read stops 3 residues before it. The chain joins TRBV10-2 to TRBJ2-5; 8 bases are shared with TRBD2. Germline V lookup: CDR1 WSHSY, CDR2 SAAADI. V lost 6 bases to trimming and J lost 0 bases; unmatched junction nucleotides: 3. The CDR3 is made up of 14 amino acids. CDR3 in amino acids: CASSVGLDQETQYF. Partial CDR3 DNA: TGCGCCAGCAGCGTGGGACTAGACCAAGAGACC.

For this clone: The read terminates 3 residues before the CDR3 end, so the remaining end is supplied by the germline J gene. The rearrangement joins TRBV14 to TRBJ2-1, with 9 bases lining up with TRBD2. Trimming took 2 bases from V and 6 from J; bases not matched to a gene: 8. The CDR3 has 16 residues. Germline assignment: CDR1 SGHDN and CDR2 FVKESK. CDR3 sequence: CASSQPGASGINEQFF. The DNA read from the CDR3 is TGTGCCAGCAGCCAACCCGGGGCTAGCGGGATCAATGAG.

Judged by frequency, this clone is medium-sized. The CDR3 is cut off 3 residues early in the read; its end comes from the germline J gene. The V and J genes are TRBV19 and TRBJ2-3; TRBD1 agrees at 8 bases. CDR1 and CDR2 (germline): LNHDA, SQIVND (reference sequence). V was clipped by 11 bases and J by 8 bases; unmatched bases: 12. This CDR3 has 13 residues. The CDR3 DNA, read in part, is TGTGCCGCCGGACAGGGCGCGACTGGTACG. Translation: CAAGQGATGT. The complete CDR3 protein is CAAGQGATGTQYF.

Worth noting for this clone: The read finishes 3 residues shy of the CDR3 end, and the germline J gene is used to complete it. The chain carries TRBV2 and TRBJ1-5; possible D gene TRBD1, 6 bases. The germline V gene encodes CDR1 SNHLY and CDR2 FYNNEI. CDR3 length: 15 residues. Trimming took off 3 bases at V and 4 bases at J, with 13 bases between the two ends. The covered CDR3 bases are TGTGCCAGCAGTGAGGGGCAGGGGATGAATCAGCCC. Amino acid sequence: CASSEGQGMNQP. The full CDR3 protein reads CASSEGQGMNQPQHF.